The 16 T cell receptor beta chains below all came from one sample that was sequenced in a study of blood T cell repertoires in COVID-19. The repertoire was sequenced with immunoSEQ multiplex PCR; TCRdb's copy has only in-frame clones and lacks some. There are under 200,000 clones in the sample; around four fifths occur only once, and approximately 0.99% lies in the top ten. The sequenced sample was peripheral blood. All receptors derive from a man in his fifties or sixties with COVID-19, enrolled during active disease.

The chain uses TRBV4-1 and TRBJ1-3; D call uncertain. This CDR3 comprises 16 residues. Germline assignment: CDR1 MGHRA and CDR2 YSYEKL. V lost 4 bases and J lost 2, with 15 bases in between. CDR3 residues: CASSPNSRLPGNTIYF. The CDR3 DNA reads as TGCGCCAGCAGCCCGAACAGCCGCTTGCCTGGAAACACCATATATTTT.

This clone has a handful of counts. CDR3 bases: TGTGCCAGCAGCCAAGGGACAGGGAATGGCTACACCTTC. It codes for CASSQGTGNGYTF. The gene calls are TRBV3-1 (or the pseudogene TRBV3-2) and TRBJ1-2, with 8 bases fitting TRBD1. V dropped 1 base and J dropped 6; count of bases not matched to a gene: 1. Per the germline V gene, CDR1 is LGHDT and CDR2 is YNNKEL (reference sequence). The CDR3 length is 13 residues.

The chain is built from TRBV30 and TRBJ1-5, with TRBD1 matching over 8 bases. V lost 5 bases and J lost 4; bases outside the gene matches: 4. CDR1 and CDR2 (germline): GTSNPN, SVGIG (reference sequence). The CDR3 contains 13 residues. CDR3 DNA sequence: TGTGCCTGGGGGACAGGTCAGAATCAGCCCCAGCATTTT. Its protein is CAWGTGQNQPQHF.

The rearrangement links TRBV3-1 (or the pseudogene TRBV3-2) to TRBJ1-5; TRBD1 is a possible D gene (5 bases). From germline, CDR1 is LGHDT and CDR2 YNNKEL (reference sequence). V was shortened by 0 bases and J by 3 bases, with 12 bases between the two germline ends. The CDR3 loop spans 16 amino acids. The CDR3 region has the DNA TGTGCCAGCAGCCAAGATTTGGGGGGGAACAATCAGCCCCAGCATTTT. Protein product: CASSQDLGGNNQPQHF.

V gene TRBV4-1 combines with J gene TRBJ1-5; a possible D gene is TRBD1 (6 bases). The CDR3 covers 15 residues. Germline CDR1 MGHRA, CDR2 YSYEKL. V lost 2 bases and J lost 4, with 12 bases in between. CDR3 region: CASSQFGQQNQPQHF. The CDR3 DNA sequence: TGCGCCAGCAGCCAATTTGGACAGCAAAATCAGCCCCAGCATTTT.

The chain joins TRBV5-1 to TRBJ2-5, with 9 bases lining up with TRBD1. Germline V lookup: CDR1 SGHRS, CDR2 YFSETQ. The ends lost 6 bases at V and 2 bases at J; junction bases unmatched: 11. This CDR3 is 16 amino acids long. The DNA for the CDR3 is TGCGCCAGCAACCGTGGAGGGACAGGGCTACAAGAGACCCAGTACTTC. Its translation: CASNRGGTGLQETQYF.

The chain is built from TRBV28 and TRBJ2-4; 7 bases are shared with TRBD2. This CDR3 comprises 15 residues. Germline V CDR1 and CDR2: MDHEN, SYDVKM. V was pared by 3 bases and J by 0 bases, with 2 bases of the junction left unmatched. The CDR3 loop is CASSFGRPAKNIQYF. The CDR3 nucleotides read TGTGCCAGCAGTTTCGGGAGGCCAGCCAAAAACATTCAGTACTTC.

This rearrangement joins TRBV7-2 to TRBJ1-1, with D possibly matching TRBD1 (6 bases). V lost 3 bases, J lost 11 bases, and 13 bases lay in between. The CDR3 extends over 12 amino acids. The V gene's germline CDR1 is SGHTA and CDR2 FQGNSA. CDR3 residues: CASSFRDIDAFF. The CDR3 nucleotides read TGTGCCAGCAGCTTCCGGGACATAGACGCTTTCTTT. The full variable domain, its missing parts supplied by reference TRBV7-2 and TRBJ1-1, is GAGVSQSPSNKVTEKGKDVELRCDPISGHTALYWYRQSLGQGLEFLIYFQGNSAPDKSGLPSDRFSAERTGGSVSTLTIQRTQQEDSAVYLCASSFRDIDAFFGQGTRLTVV.

The V gene is TRBV15, the J gene TRBJ2-7, with 13 nucleotides matching TRBD2. The CDR3 is made up of 15 amino acids. Per the germline V gene, CDR1 is LNHNV and CDR2 is YYDKDF (reference sequence). Germline trimming cut 3 bases from V and 1 base from J; bases unmatched to any gene: 0. The CDR3 nucleotides are TGTGCCACCAGCAGGGGACTAGCGGGATCCTACGAGCAGTACTTC. Residues: CATSRGLAGSYEQYF. The complete variable domain, with remaining parts taken from reference TRBV15 and TRBJ2-7, reads DAMVIQNPRYQVTQFGKPVTLSCSQTLNHNVMYWYQQKSSQAPKLLFHYYDKDFNNEADTPDNFQSRRPNTSFCFLDIRSPGLGDTAMYLCATSRGLAGSYEQYFGPGTRLTVT.

The CDR3 coding sequence is TGTGCCAGCAGCTCGAGGGCCCAGTACTTC. Translated: CASSSRAQYF. The chain links TRBV12-3 or TRBV12-4 to TRBJ2-5, with D maybe TRBD2 (5 bases). Trimming shortened V by 6 bases and J by 9 bases, and 8 bases separated the two germline ends. This CDR3 is 10 amino acids long.

DNA for the CDR3: TGTGCCAGCACCCCACTAGCGGGAAACTACGAGCAGTACTTC. Translating it yields CASTPLAGNYEQYF. The chain employs TRBV7-2 and TRBJ2-7; TRBD2 agrees at 10 bases. The J segment lost 3 bases and the V segment lost 7 bases, leaving 6 bases of the junction unmatched. Germline V gene sequence: CDR1 SGHTA, CDR2 FQGNSA. This CDR3 region has 14 residues.

The rearrangement joins TRBV2 to TRBJ2-3; 9 bases fit TRBD2. Germline lookup yields CDR1 SNHLY and CDR2 FYNNEI. This CDR3 is built from 16 residues. Trimming cost V 5 bases and J 0 bases; bases outside gene matches: 6. The CDR3 reads CASSLGLAPSTDTQYF. The DNA for the CDR3 is TGTGCCAGCAGTCTCGGACTAGCGCCCAGCACAGATACGCAGTATTTT.

V and J are TRBV2 and TRBJ1-5; D is unresolved. Trimming shortened V by 4 bases and J by 6 bases, and 16 bases separated the two germline ends. Germline CDR1 is SNHLY and CDR2 is FYNNEI. This CDR3 region has 15 residues. The DNA of the CDR3 is TGTGCCAGCAGTGGGGTCCGGGAGGAAGGTCAGCCCCAGCATTTT. This sequence encodes CASSGVREEGQPQHF.

The V and J genes are TRBV18 and TRBJ1-3, with D possibly being TRBD1 (5 bases). Germline loops: CDR1 KGHSH, CDR2 LQKENI. V gave up 5 bases and J gave up 1 base, with 12 bases separating them. This CDR3 has 15 amino acids. CDR3 bases: TGTGCCAGCTCATCGTCCCGGGGGTCTGGAAACACCATATATTTT. Its protein is CASSSSRGSGNTIYF.

The genes are TRBV5-1 and TRBJ1-2, with TRBD1 matching over 9 bases. In germline, CDR1 is SGHRS, CDR2 YFSETQ. V dropped 4 bases and J dropped 5; count of bases not matched to a gene: 9. The CDR3 covers 15 residues. The DNA for the CDR3 is TGCGCCAGCAGCACGAGACAGGGGGATAATTATGGCTACACCTTC. Encoded protein: CASSTRQGDNYGYTF.

CDR3 residues: CASSPVTSRGGEQYF. The CDR3 DNA sequence: TGTGCCAGTAGTCCCGTTACATCTCGGGGGGGAGAGCAGTACTTC. This rearrangement joins TRBV19 to TRBJ2-7; 8 positions match TRBD2. Germline CDR1 is LNHDA and CDR2 is SQIVND (reference sequence). The ends lost 5 bases at V and 7 bases at J; junction bases unmatched: 13. The CDR3 has 15 residues.